Listed below are T cell receptor beta chains from one sample, sequenced in a study of blood T cell repertoires in COVID-19. Some clones are missing from TCRdb's copy, which holds only in-frame ones; the method was immunoSEQ multiplex PCR. This sample yields about 170,000 clones, of which about 88% are seen a single time; around 6.5% belongs to the top ten. Input material: peripheral blood. These receptors all stem from a woman older than 75 in a cohort sampled during active or convalescent COVID-19. Both conserved end residues are part of each CDR3. D genes are given only for firm matches. The size of a clone is reported for some rows only, either as once, few or many, or as a class for expanded clones.

v_call	j_call	d_call	clone_size	cdr3_aa	cdr3_nt
TRBV7-9	TRBJ2-5	TRBD1	NA	CASGTGVAETQYF	TGTGCCAGCGGGACAGGGGTCGCGGAGACCCAGTACTTC
TRBV3-1/TRBV3-2	TRBJ1-1	NA	NA	CASQLGGVRGGAEAFF	TGTGCCAGCCAGCTGGGGGGAGTTCGGGGCGGCGCTGAAGCTTTCTTT
TRBV30	TRBJ2-2	TRBD1	NA	CAWSDTGTGGTGELFF	TGTGCCTGGAGTGACACGGGGACAGGGGGGACCGGGGAGCTGTTTTTT
TRBV7-9	TRBJ2-5	NA	NA	CASSFPAGQETQYF	TGTGCCAGCAGCTTTCCAGCGGGCCAAGAGACCCAGTACTTC
TRBV15	TRBJ1-2	NA	NA	CATSRIEGSNGYTF	TGTGCCACCAGCAGAATTGAGGGCTCTAATGGCTACACCTTC
TRBV7-6	TRBJ1-3	NA	NA	CASSLGLQAFGNTIYF	TGTGCCAGCAGCTTAGGTCTGCAGGCCTTTGGAAACACCATATATTTT
TRBV15	TRBJ2-5	NA	NA	CATSRVQGETQYF	TGTGCCACCAGCAGAGTTCAGGGAGAGACCCAGTACTTC
TRBV4-1	TRBJ1-5	TRBD1	NA	CASSQPGQGWQPQHF	TGCGCCAGCAGCCAACCGGGACAGGGTTGGCAGCCCCAGCATTTT
TRBV18	TRBJ2-4	TRBD2	NA	CASSPWLAGGLAKNIQYF	TGTGCCAGCTCACCATGGTTAGCGGGAGGGCTAGCCAAAAACATTCAGTACTTC
TRBV6-5	TRBJ2-1	TRBD2	NA	CASSPTGGYNEQFF	TGTGCCAGCAGCCCAACGGGGGGGTACAATGAGCAGTTCTTC
TRBV18	TRBJ2-4	NA	NA	CASSPQKGNIQYF	TGTGCCAGCTCACCCCAGAAGGGGAACATTCAGTACTTC
TRBV5-1	TRBJ2-1	NA	once	CASSIGPEANEQFF	TGCGCCAGCAGCATCGGGCCGGAGGCCAATGAGCAGTTCTTC
TRBV10-1	TRBJ1-1	NA	NA	CASSDSVNTEAFF	TGCGCCAGCAGTGATTCGGTGAACACTGAAGCTTTCTTT
TRBV27	TRBJ1-2	NA	NA	CASSLSMGGPGYTF	TGTGCCAGCAGTTTATCGATGGGGGGGCCTGGCTACACCTTC
TRBV6-1	TRBJ2-1	TRBD2	NA	CASSDGTSGGRSYNEQFF	TGTGCCAGCAGTGATGGGACTAGCGGGGGCCGTTCCTACAATGAGCAGTTCTTC
TRBV7-2	TRBJ2-1	TRBD2	few	CASSLRVPSGRTDEQFF	TGTGCCAGCAGCTTAAGAGTTCCTAGCGGGAGAACCGATGAGCAGTTCTTC
TRBV3-1/TRBV3-2	TRBJ1-3	NA	NA	CASSQDGGSGDTIYF	TGTGCCAGCAGCCAAGATGGAGGGTCTGGGGACACCATATATTTT
TRBV11-3	TRBJ2-7	NA	few	CASSLGGNPYEQYF	TGTGCCAGCAGCTTAGGAGGGAACCCCTACGAGCAGTACTTC